The clone carrying this TCR beta chain appeared a few times. The antigen remains undetermined. The PBMCs studied were ones that came from 8.5 to 10 ml fresh peripheral blood. Using RNA transcripts as the source, TCR beta CDR3 regions were amplified. The HTBI primer set was used in a first-round RT-PCR of the TCR CDR3. Each CDR3 protein is one row after TCRdb ran MiXCR on the multiplex PCR reads. Counted here are a few hundred thousand distinct CDR3 sequences, around 15% occurring once; the ten biggest clones make up roughly 14%. V gave up 4 bases and J gave up 3 bases, with 10 bases separating them. The CDR3 consists of 13 residues. The germline gives CDR1 LNHNV, CDR2 YYDKDF (reference sequence). This entry comes from a study of T cells in Graves' hyperthyroidism and ophthalmopathy. Whole-study findings and limits: Stable hyperthyroidism was separated from ophthalmopathy by a model based on 13 V-J features.

The source of this sequence is a woman aged 40 to 50 with Graves' hyperthyroidism. The sample taken for sequencing was blood. The chain joins TRBV15 to TRBJ2-7; D gene uncertain. This CDR3 is CATSKETYYEQYF. The CDR3 DNA reads TGTGCCACCAGCAAGGAGACATACTACGAGCAGTACTTC. The complete variable domain, with remaining parts taken from reference TRBV15 and TRBJ2-7, reads DAMVIQNPRYQVTQFGKPVTLSCSQTLNHNVMYWYQQKSSQAPKLLFHYYDKDFNNEADTPDNFQSRRPNTSFCFLDIRSPGLGDTAMYLCATSKETYYEQYFGPGTRLTVT.